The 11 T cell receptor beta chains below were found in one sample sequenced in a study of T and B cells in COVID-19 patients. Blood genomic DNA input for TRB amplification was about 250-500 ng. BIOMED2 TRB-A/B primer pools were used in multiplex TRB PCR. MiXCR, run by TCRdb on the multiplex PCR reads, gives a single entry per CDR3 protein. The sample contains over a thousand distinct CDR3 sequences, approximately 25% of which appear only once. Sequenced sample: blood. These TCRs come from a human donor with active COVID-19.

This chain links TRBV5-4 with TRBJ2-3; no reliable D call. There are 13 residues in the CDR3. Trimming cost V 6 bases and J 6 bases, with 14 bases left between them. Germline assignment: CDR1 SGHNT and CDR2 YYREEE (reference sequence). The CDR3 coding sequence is TGTGCCAGCACCCTATATAAAACCGATACGCAGTATTTT. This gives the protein CASTLYKTDTQYF.

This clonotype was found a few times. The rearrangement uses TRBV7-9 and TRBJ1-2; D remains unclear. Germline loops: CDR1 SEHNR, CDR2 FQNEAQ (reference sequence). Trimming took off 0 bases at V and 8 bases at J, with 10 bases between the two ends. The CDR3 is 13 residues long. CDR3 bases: TGTGCCAGCAGCTTAGCGTTGGGATGGGGCTACACCTTC. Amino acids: CASSLALGWGYTF.

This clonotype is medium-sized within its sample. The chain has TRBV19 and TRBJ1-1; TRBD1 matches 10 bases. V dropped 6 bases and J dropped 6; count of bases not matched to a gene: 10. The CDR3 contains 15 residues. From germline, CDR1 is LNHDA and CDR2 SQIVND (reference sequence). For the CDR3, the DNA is TGTGCCAGTAGCCCAGAGGGACAGGGGAGGCCTGAAGCTTTCTTT. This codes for CASSPEGQGRPEAFF.

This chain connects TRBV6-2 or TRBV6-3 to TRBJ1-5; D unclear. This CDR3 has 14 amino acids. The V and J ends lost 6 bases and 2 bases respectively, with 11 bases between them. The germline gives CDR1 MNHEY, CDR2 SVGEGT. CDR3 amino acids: CASSPAGGNQPQHF. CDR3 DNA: TGTGCCAGCAGCCCAGCCGGGGGCAATCAGCCCCAGCATTTT.

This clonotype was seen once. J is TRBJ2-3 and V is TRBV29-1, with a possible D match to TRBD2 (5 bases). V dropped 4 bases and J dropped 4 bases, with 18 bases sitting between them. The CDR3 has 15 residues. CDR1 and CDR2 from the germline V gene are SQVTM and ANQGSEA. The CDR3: CSVGASKRAPDTQYF. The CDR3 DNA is TGCAGCGTTGGTGCGAGTAAGAGGGCCCCAGATACGCAGTATTTT.

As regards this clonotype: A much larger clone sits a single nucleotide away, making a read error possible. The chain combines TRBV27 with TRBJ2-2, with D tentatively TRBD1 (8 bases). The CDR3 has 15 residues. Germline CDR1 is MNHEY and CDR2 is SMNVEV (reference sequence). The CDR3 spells CASSRGDRNNGELFF. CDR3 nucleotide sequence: TGTGCCAGTAGCCGGGGGGACAGGAACAACGGGGAGCTGTTTTTT.

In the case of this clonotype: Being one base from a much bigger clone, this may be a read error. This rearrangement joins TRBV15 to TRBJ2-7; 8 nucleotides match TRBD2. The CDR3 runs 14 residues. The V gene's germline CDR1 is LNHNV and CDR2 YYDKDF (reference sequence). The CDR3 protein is CTTSRSGSSYEQYF. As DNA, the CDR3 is TGTACCACCAGCAGAAGCGGGAGTAGCTACGAGCAGTACTTC.

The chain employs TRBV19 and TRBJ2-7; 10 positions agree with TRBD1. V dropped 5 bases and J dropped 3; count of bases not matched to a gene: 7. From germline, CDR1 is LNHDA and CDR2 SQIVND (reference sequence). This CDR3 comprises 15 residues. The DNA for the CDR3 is TGTGCCAGTAGTGCGACAGGGGGCCTTTTCTACGAGCAGTACTTC. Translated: CASSATGGLFYEQYF.

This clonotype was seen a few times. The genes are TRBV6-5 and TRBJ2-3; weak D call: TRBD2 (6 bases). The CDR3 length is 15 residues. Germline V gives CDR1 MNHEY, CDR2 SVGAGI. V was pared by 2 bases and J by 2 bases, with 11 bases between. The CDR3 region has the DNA TGTGCCAGCAGTTACCTCGCGGGGACCACAGATACGCAGTATTTT. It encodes CASSYLAGTTDTQYF.

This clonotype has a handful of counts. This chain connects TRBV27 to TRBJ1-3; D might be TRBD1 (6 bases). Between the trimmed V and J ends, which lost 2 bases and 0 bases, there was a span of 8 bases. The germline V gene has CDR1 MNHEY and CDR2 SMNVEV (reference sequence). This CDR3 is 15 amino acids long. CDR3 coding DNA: TGTGCCAGCAGTTTAACAGGGAGCTCTGGAAACACCATATATTTT. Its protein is CASSLTGSSGNTIYF.

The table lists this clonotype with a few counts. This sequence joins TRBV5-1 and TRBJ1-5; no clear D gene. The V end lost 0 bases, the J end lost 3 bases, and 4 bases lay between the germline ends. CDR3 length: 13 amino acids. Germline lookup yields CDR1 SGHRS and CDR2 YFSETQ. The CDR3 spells CASSLDYNQPQHF. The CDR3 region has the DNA TGCGCCAGCAGCTTGGATTACAATCAGCCCCAGCATTTT.